The rows below give T cell receptor beta chains drawn from one sample of a study of cytomegalovirus exposure and HLA in healthy donors. Repertoires were generated with immunoSEQ multiplex PCR, while TCRdb's copy carries only in-frame clones and drops some. The sample includes around 170,000 clones, approximately 83% seen only once; the top ten take over 1.5%. The sequencing sample was made of PBMCs. The source of these receptors is a woman younger than 30 in good health and CMV-seronegative. The CDR3 runs from the conserved cysteine through the conserved F or W. A D gene is named only where the DNA matches it firmly. Clone size appears in some rows only: once, few, many, or a class for an expanded clone.

D: NA; size: NA; V: TRBV6-1; J: TRBJ1-5; CDR3: CASRPTAGLNQPQHF; DNA: TGTGCCAGCAGACCGACGGCGGGACTCAATCAGCCCCAGCATTTT
D: NA; size: NA; V: TRBV30; J: TRBJ2-2; CDR3: CACFTVGGLNTGELFF; DNA: TGTGCCTGTTTTACCGTGGGGGGGCTGAACACCGGGGAGCTGTTTTTT
D: NA; size: NA; V: TRBV5-4; J: TRBJ1-1; CDR3: CASSLSSGEAFF; DNA: TGTGCCAGCAGCTTGAGTTCCGGTGAAGCTTTCTTT
D: NA; size: NA; V: TRBV6-6; J: TRBJ2-2; CDR3: CASSYSADSQTGELFF; DNA: TGTGCCAGCAGTTACTCGGCGGACAGCCAAACCGGGGAGCTGTTTTTT
D: TRBD1; size: NA; V: TRBV10-2; J: TRBJ1-3; CDR3: CASRPFGTGGNTIYF; DNA: TGCGCCAGCAGACCCTTCGGGACAGGGGGAAACACCATATATTTT
D: TRBD1; size: NA; V: TRBV2; J: TRBJ1-2; CDR3: CASSPGQGIAYGYTF; DNA: TGTGCCAGCAGTCCGGGACAGGGGATCGCCTATGGCTACACCTTC
D: TRBD1; size: NA; V: TRBV6-4; J: TRBJ2-1; CDR3: CASSRYRGGEQFF; DNA: TGTGCCAGCAGTAGATACAGGGGTGGTGAGCAGTTCTTC
D: TRBD1; size: NA; V: TRBV11-2; J: TRBJ1-2; CDR3: CASSLAGQGYGYTF; DNA: TGTGCCAGCAGCTTAGCGGGACAGGGCTATGGCTACACCTTC
D: TRBD1; size: medium-sized; V: TRBV4-2; J: TRBJ1-4; CDR3: CASSPGTGYGKLFF; DNA: TGTGCCAGCAGCCCCGGGACAGGGTATGGAAAACTGTTTTTT
D: NA; size: NA; V: TRBV2; J: TRBJ1-5; CDR3: CASSLDSGLSNQPQHF; DNA: TGTGCCAGCAGTCTCGATTCAGGGCTTAGCAATCAGCCCCAGCATTTT
D: TRBD2; size: NA; V: TRBV20-1; J: TRBJ2-1; CDR3: CSARTRNEQFF; DNA: TGCAGTGCCCGGACTAGAAATGAGCAGTTCTTC
D: NA; size: NA; V: TRBV5-1; J: TRBJ2-2; CDR3: CASTIQGHNTGELFF; DNA: TGCGCCAGCACCATACAGGGACATAACACCGGGGAGCTGTTTTTT
D: NA; size: NA; V: TRBV15; J: TRBJ2-1; CDR3: CATSPTQYNEQFF; DNA: TGTGCCACCAGCCCAACTCAATACAATGAGCAGTTCTTC
D: NA; size: NA; V: TRBV5-1; J: TRBJ2-5; CDR3: CASSLGVLQETQYF; DNA: TGCGCCAGCAGCTTGGGCGTCTTACAAGAGACCCAGTACTTC
D: NA; size: NA; V: TRBV7-6; J: TRBJ2-7; CDR3: CASSLGTESSYEQYF; DNA: TGTGCCAGCAGCTTAGGGACAGAGAGCTCCTACGAGCAGTACTTC
D: TRBD2; size: NA; V: TRBV29-1; J: TRBJ2-5; CDR3: CSVSKGLAVTSYQETQYF; DNA: TGCAGCGTCTCAAAAGGACTAGCGGTGACCTCGTACCAAGAGACCCAGTACTTC
D: TRBD2; size: once; V: TRBV6-4; J: TRBJ2-3; CDR3: CASSDSTSGGGTDTQYF; DNA: TGTGCCAGCAGTGACTCGACTAGCGGGGGGGGAACAGATACGCAGTATTTT
D: NA; size: NA; V: TRBV11-3; J: TRBJ2-7; CDR3: CASGGSSSYEQYF; DNA: TGTGCCAGCGGCGGCTCCAGCTCCTACGAGCAGTACTTC
D: TRBD1; size: NA; V: TRBV7-9; J: TRBJ1-2; CDR3: CASSQGQGYYGYTF; DNA: TGTGCCAGCAGCCAGGGACAGGGCTACTATGGCTACACCTTC
D: NA; size: once; V: TRBV5-4; J: TRBJ1-2; CDR3: CASSSGSNYGYTF; DNA: TGTGCCAGCAGCAGCGGGTCTAACTATGGCTACACCTTC
D: NA; size: NA; V: TRBV21-1; J: TRBJ2-7; CDR3: CASSTTQGPSYEQYF; DNA: TGTGCCAGCAGCACCACCCAGGGCCCCTCCTACGAGCAGTACTTC
D: TRBD1; size: NA; V: TRBV6-4; J: TRBJ1-1; CDR3: CASSLQGGGNTEAFF; DNA: TGTGCCAGCAGTTTACAGGGGGGAGGGAACACTGAAGCTTTCTTT
D: NA; size: NA; V: TRBV7-9; J: TRBJ1-2; CDR3: CASSLGGVINYGYTF; DNA: TGTGCCAGCAGCTTAGGCGGGGTAATAAACTATGGCTACACCTTC
D: TRBD2; size: NA; V: TRBV30; J: TRBJ2-5; CDR3: CAWTPGTSGGAGETQYF; DNA: TGTGCCTGGACCCCCGGGACTAGCGGGGGGGCCGGGGAGACCCAGTACTTC
D: NA; size: few; V: TRBV5-1; J: TRBJ1-3; CDR3: CASSFGGPEDTIYF; DNA: TGCGCCAGCAGCTTTGGGGGCCCGGAGGACACCATATATTTT
D: NA; size: NA; V: TRBV7-7; J: TRBJ2-7; CDR3: CASSPGGAEQYF; DNA: TGTGCTAGCAGCCCGGGCGGGGCCGAGCAGTACTTC
D: NA; size: NA; V: TRBV5-1; J: TRBJ2-6; CDR3: CASSLMGNRRAGANGLTF; DNA: TGCGCCAGCAGCCTGATGGGAAACAGGAGGGCTGGGGCCAACGGCCTGACTTTC
D: TRBD2; size: NA; V: TRBV28; J: TRBJ2-1; CDR3: CASSGEGLAGPHGQFF; DNA: TGTGCCAGCAGTGGGGAGGGACTAGCGGGACCCCATGGGCAGTTCTTC